This TCR beta chain was recovered during a study of blood T cell repertoires in COVID-19. On the study more broadly: The study drew acute and convalescent COVID-19 samples from the United States, Italy and Spain.

Repertoires were generated with immunoSEQ multiplex PCR, while TCRdb's copy carries only in-frame clones and drops some. The sample includes 200,000 to 250,000 clones, about 85% of them seen just once. Per germline, CDR1 MNHEY and CDR2 SMNVEV (reference sequence). CDR3 length: 14 amino acids. Trimming stripped 5 bases from V and 5 bases from J, with 15 bases between. Participants, 18 to 89 years old, spanned under 30 US areas. Symptom resolution, clearance, or two negative PCRs marked the recovered donors of Cohort 3. The sequencing sample was made of PBMCs or T cells enriched from blood (not recorded which). The clonotype was recovered from a man aged 25-45 years who had recovered from COVID-19. This chain joins TRBV27 and TRBJ1-1; perhaps TRBD1 as D (5 bases). The CDR3 sequence is CASSPRGGRTEAFF. The CDR3 DNA is TGTGCCAGCAGTCCCCGGGGGGGGAGAACTGAAGCTTTCTTT.